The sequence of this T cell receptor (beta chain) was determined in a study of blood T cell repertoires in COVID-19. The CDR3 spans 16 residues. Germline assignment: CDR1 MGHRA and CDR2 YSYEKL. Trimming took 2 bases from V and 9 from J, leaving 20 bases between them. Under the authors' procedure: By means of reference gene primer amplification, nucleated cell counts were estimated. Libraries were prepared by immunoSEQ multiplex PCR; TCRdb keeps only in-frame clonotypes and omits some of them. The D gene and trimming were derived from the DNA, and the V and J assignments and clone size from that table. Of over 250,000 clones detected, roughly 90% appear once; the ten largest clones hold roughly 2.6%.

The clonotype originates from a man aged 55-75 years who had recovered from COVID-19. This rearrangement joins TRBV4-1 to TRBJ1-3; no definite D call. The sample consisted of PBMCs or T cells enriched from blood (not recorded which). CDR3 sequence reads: CASSQPFKMRLSTIYF. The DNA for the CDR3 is TGCGCCAGCAGCCAACCGTTCAAAATGAGATTGAGCACCATATATTTT.